These 2 T cell receptor beta chains originate from one sample sequenced in a study of CD8 T cells in ankylosing spondylitis. Their target antigens are unknown. A single record per CDR3 protein comes from TCRdb applying MiXCR to the 5' RACE reads. This sample has roughly 440,000 distinct CDR3 sequences; over 15% occur once, and the top ten carry approximately 0.97%. General study points: In ankylosing spondylitis blood, a motif of roughly 8 highly homologous TCR beta variants appeared characteristic.

The specimen was blood, either unsorted or a sorted T cell fraction (not recorded which). These receptors came from a male donor with ankylosing spondylitis.

The chain has TRBV20-1 and TRBJ1-5; perhaps TRBD1 as D (5 bases). The CDR3 has 13 residues. Germline V gene data show CDR1 as DFQATT and CDR2 as SNEGSKA (reference sequence). V was cut by 1 base and J by 3 bases, with 7 bases left in between. CDR3 DNA sequence: TGCAGTGCTAGAGGCAGGGTCAATCAGCCCCAGCATTTT. Residues: CSARGRVNQPQHF.

This clonotype was seen only a few times. CDR3: CSASRLAGAAETQYF. CDR3 nucleotide sequence: TGCAGTGCTAGCAGGCTAGCGGGGGCCGCTGAGACCCAGTACTTC. V and J are TRBV20-1 and TRBJ2-5; 10 bases agree with TRBD2. Germline assignment: CDR1 DFQATT and CDR2 SNEGSKA (reference sequence). This CDR3 spans 15 amino acids. The V and J ends lost 3 bases and 5 bases, in that order; junction bases with no gene match: 9.